This T cell receptor (beta chain) was found in a study of blood T cells in healthy people across ages. Then a second PCR, running roughly 7 to 11 cycles, was carried out with a sample-barcoded 5' primer and a J-beta primer mix. MiXCR, applied by TCRdb to the 5' RACE reads, yields one record per CDR3 protein. The sample lists 800,000 or so distinct CDR3 sequences; 35% to 50% were seen once. Each donor's blood draw was approximately 10 milliliters of peripheral blood. The authors isolated at least 6 million PBMCs per sample. Every sample gave at least 5.5 micrograms of total RNA when it was extracted. Sequences were obtained from blood. The source is a man at least 80 years old in good health.

The CDR3 DNA follows: TGTGCCAGCACCCCGGGACTCAGCACAGATACGCAGTATTTT. As protein: CASTPGLSTDTQYF. The chain links TRBV12-3 or TRBV12-4 to TRBJ2-3, with D possibly being TRBD2 (6 bases). The length of the CDR3 is 14 residues. The V end was cut by 7 bases, the J end by 0 bases, with 11 bases between.